These 4 T cell receptor beta chains came from one sample sequenced in a study of cytomegalovirus exposure and HLA in healthy donors. The study ran its PCR with 60 Vbeta and 13 Jbeta primers. Profiled with immunoSEQ multiplex PCR; TCRdb holds only in-frame clones, not every one. The sample lists around 110,000 clones, around 70% occurring once. Sequencing input: PBMCs. These receptors originate from a man aged 25-45 years in good health and CMV-seropositive.

Worth noting for this clone: The junction departs from the called germline gene at one end, perhaps through a read error. The chain couples TRBV7-9 to TRBJ1-2; TRBD1 matches at 10 bases. Germline V gives CDR1 SEHNR, CDR2 FQNEAQ (reference sequence). The CDR3 totals 15 residues. Written as DNA, the CDR3 is TGTTCCAGCAGCCTAGACAGGGGGCGCGACTATGGCTACACCTTC. It yields the protein CSSSLDRGRDYGYTF.

This clone showed up just once. The chain is built from TRBV29-1 and TRBJ1-1, with D possibly TRBD1 on 5 matching bases. The ends were cut back, 0 bases at V and 1 base at J, with 9 bases in the middle. Looked up from germline, CDR1 is SQVTM and CDR2 is ANQGSEA. The CDR3 has 14 amino acids. The CDR3 region is CSVEEGGSNTEAFF. CDR3 sequence (DNA): TGCAGCGTTGAAGAGGGGGGATCGAACACTGAAGCTTTCTTT.

The rearrangement links TRBV4-2 to TRBJ2-2; D gene uncertain. The CDR3 runs 14 residues. Germline V CDR1 and CDR2: LGHNA, YNFKEQ. Deletions cut 1 base from V and 3 bases from J, with 6 bases between. The CDR3 DNA reads as TGTGCCAGCAGCCAAGGAGGTGACACCGGGGAGCTGTTTTTT. It translates to CASSQGGDTGELFF.

This chain links TRBV6-5 with TRBJ1-2; TRBD1 agrees at 9 bases. J gave up 8 bases and V 5 bases, and 9 bases lay outside the gene matches. This CDR3 spans 14 amino acids. Per germline, CDR1 MNHEY and CDR2 SVGAGI. The CDR3 here is CASSEPTGGRGYTF. DNA for the CDR3: TGTGCCAGCAGTGAACCAACAGGGGGCCGGGGCTACACCTTC.